The clone carrying this T cell receptor (beta chain) was seen ten or more times. The antigen is not known. A universal primer site was incorporated via template switching, and the cDNA contained unique molecular identifiers. One entry per CDR3 protein, called by TCRdb with MiXCR from the 5' RACE reads. Here the sample spans roughly 1.6 million distinct CDR3 sequences, 25% to 35% being singletons. This CDR3 spans 13 amino acids. V was pared by 6 bases and J by 0 bases, with 7 bases between. CDR1 and CDR2 (germline): KGHSH, LQKENI. The data are from a study of identical twins. General study results and limits: The abundant beta clonotypes from cord blood had fewer insertions, and memory repertoires had none of this. Shared out-of-frame alpha sequences (those common to twins) showed excess low generation probability. Where beta out-of-frame sequences were concerned, excess twin sharing was weaker.

Sample: cord blood. The chain links TRBV18 to TRBJ2-3; D is unresolved. The receptor comes from a newborn girl in good health. In nucleotides, the CDR3 is TGTGCCAGCTCCCGCCTTAGCACAGATACGCAGTATTTT. It yields the protein CASSRLSTDTQYF.